This T cell receptor beta chain was retrieved from a study of metastatic and nonmetastatic thyroid tumors. Across the whole study: Patients with malignant and benign thyroid disease provided blood and tumor or nodule tissue, whose repertoires were compared. Study-wide results and caveats: Malignant thyroid tumors reportedly had TCR beta diversity that was significantly higher than in benign nodules, in blood and tumor.

Original handling: In papillary thyroid cancer, a distant-metastasis classifier was built using CDR3 differences across clinicopathological groups. TCRdb reprocessed the PCR reads using MiXCR. The V and J calls were determined by TCRdb, not by the authors. Of roughly 32,000 clones detected, 18% appear once; the ten largest clones hold roughly 10%. This CDR3 contains 14 residues. Germline CDR1 ENHRY, CDR2 SYGVKD. Trimming left V 5 bases short and J 8 bases short, with 18 bases between. Treatment of any kind had been given to no patient before thyroid surgery. This clone was seen ten or more times. Its cognate antigen is unknown.

The J gene is TRBJ1-1, the V gene TRBV10-3, with D perhaps matching TRBD1 (5 bases). Sequenced sample: blood. This receptor was identified in a female donor with papillary thyroid cancer or a benign thyroid nodule (not recorded which). Some clones in this sample may be carry-over from other donors' samples. CDR3 nucleotides: TGTGCCATCAGTTATGGTCTCGATTCAGGGGAAGCTTTCTTT. Protein product: CAISYGLDSGEAFF.